The 18 T cell receptor beta chains below all came from one sample that was sequenced in a study of early T cells in non-severe SARS-CoV-2 infection (dated by TCRdb to the early 2020s). The library relied on 5' RACE. Sequenced on a NextSeq 500. TCRdb cleaned the public reads at Q25 with fastp, built clones with MiXCR and kept in-frame beta chains. Here each entry gathers all rows of one CDR3 protein and keeps the most common genes and DNA. The sample has 35,000 to 55,000 distinct CDR3 sequences on record, around 6.5% of them singletons. The ten largest clones add up to under 25% of the sample. The starting material was whole blood, obtained at baseline. The receptor set was obtained from an adult who was a healthcare worker with PCR-confirmed SARS-CoV-2 infection or an uninfected control (not recorded which).

This chain links TRBV7-6 with TRBJ2-1; no clear D gene. The CDR3 covers 15 residues. Trimming stripped 6 bases from V and 4 bases from J, with 16 bases between. The germline V gene has CDR1 SGHVS and CDR2 FNYEAQ. The CDR3, as DNA: TGTGCCAGCAGTCCCTTCCTAGGGAAATACAATGAGCAGTTCTTC. It encodes CASSPFLGKYNEQFF.

This clonotype was recorded many times. This rearrangement joins TRBV6-6 to TRBJ2-7; D perhaps matches TRBD1 (6 bases). The CDR3 runs 12 residues. The V end lost 7 bases, the J end lost 1 base, and 8 bases lay between the germline ends. Germline V CDR1 and CDR2: MNHNY, SVGAGI (reference sequence). CDR3 region: CASTRGSYEQYF. In nucleotides, the CDR3 is TGTGCCAGCACAAGGGGGTCCTACGAGCAGTACTTC.

V and J are TRBV19 and TRBJ2-7; TRBD2 is a possible D gene (7 bases). The V end lost 6 bases, the J end lost 2 bases, and 17 bases lay between the germline ends. Germline V lookup: CDR1 LNHDA, CDR2 SQIVND (reference sequence). This CDR3 is built from 15 residues. The CDR3 sequence is CASSSRGGGPYEQYF. In nucleotides, the CDR3 is TGTGCCAGTAGCTCAAGGGGGGGAGGCCCCTACGAGCAGTACTTC.

The table lists this clonotype with many counts. The rearrangement joins TRBV6-1 to TRBJ1-2; D uncertain. The CDR3 extends over 12 amino acids. CDR1 and CDR2 (germline): MNHNS, SASEGT. The V and J ends lost 3 bases and 2 bases respectively, with 4 bases between them. CDR3 protein: CASSDPNYGYTF. The CDR3 DNA reads TGTGCCAGCAGTGATCCGAACTATGGCTACACCTTC.

This clonotype occurred a few times. The genes are TRBV4-2 and TRBJ2-1, with D perhaps being TRBD1 or TRBD2 (5 bases each). The CDR3 extends over 12 amino acids. Germline lookup yields CDR1 LGHNA and CDR2 YNFKEQ. The V end was cut by 4 bases, the J end by 15 bases, with 16 bases between. For the CDR3, the DNA is TGTGCCAGCAGCCCGCCGGGACCCATTTCGTTCTTC. It codes for CASSPPGPISFF.

This clonotype occurred many times. The chain joins TRBV14 to TRBJ2-6; possibly TRBD1 for D (6 bases). CDR1 and CDR2 (germline): SGHDN, FVKESK. V gave up 4 bases and J gave up 1 base, with 23 bases separating them. The CDR3 covers 20 residues. The DNA of the CDR3 is TGTGCCAGCAGCCCAATCGGGACATTGGACATACGATCTGGGGCCAACGTCCTGACTTTC. It encodes CASSPIGTLDIRSGANVLTF.

The gene calls are TRBV30 and TRBJ1-2; possibly TRBD1 for D (5 bases). The V end lost 0 bases, the J end lost 7 bases, and 15 bases lay between the germline ends. Germline V CDR1 and CDR2: GTSNPN, SVGIG (reference sequence). The CDR3 length is 14 residues. The CDR3, as DNA: TGTGCCTGGAGTGTAGGGGTGGATGGGGCTGGCTACACCTTC. It codes for CAWSVGVDGAGYTF.

This clonotype was counted only a few times. CDR3 sequence: CSASGGTYNEQFF. In nucleotides, the CDR3 is TGCAGTGCTTCCGGGGGGACCTACAATGAGCAGTTCTTC. This sequence joins TRBV20-1 and TRBJ2-1, with 7 bases lining up with TRBD2. This CDR3 spans 13 amino acids. Germline V gives CDR1 DFQATT, CDR2 SNEGSKA (reference sequence). V was pared by 5 bases and J by 2 bases, with 3 bases of the junction left unmatched.

At least ten counts were recorded for this clonotype. The chain is built from TRBV28 and TRBJ2-3; D gene unclear. The V and J ends lost 2 bases and 3 bases respectively, with 9 bases between them. The germline V gene has CDR1 MDHEN and CDR2 SYDVKM. This CDR3 spans 14 amino acids. DNA of the CDR3: TGTGCCAGCAGTTTACATTGGCAGACAGATACGCAGTATTTT. Its protein product is CASSLHWQTDTQYF.

The chain combines TRBV18 with TRBJ2-1; the match to TRBD1 covers 9 bases. Germline CDR1 KGHSH, CDR2 LQKENI. V was clipped by 2 bases and J by 8 bases; unmatched bases: 7. The CDR3 is made up of 15 amino acids. Here the CDR3 DNA reads TGTGCCAGCTCACCAGGGGGACAGGGAGCGGATGAGCAGTTCTTC. Amino acids: CASSPGGQGADEQFF.

This clonotype was seen ten or more times. This chain uses TRBV3-1 with TRBJ2-1; no clear D. V lost 1 base to trimming and J lost 0 bases, with 13 bases between them. The CDR3 runs 17 residues. CDR1 LGHDT and CDR2 YNNKEL come from the germline V gene (reference sequence). The CDR3 is CASSQGRIILSYNEQFF. CDR3 sequence (DNA): TGTGCCAGCAGCCAAGGGCGCATAATCCTCTCCTACAATGAGCAGTTCTTC.

The table lists this clonotype with many counts. This chain uses TRBV7-8 with TRBJ2-5; the match to TRBD2 covers 14 bases. CDR1 SGHVS and CDR2 FQNEAQ come from the germline V gene. The CDR3 is made up of 18 amino acids. Unmatched junction bases numbered 10, after V lost 2 bases and J lost 5 bases. In DNA form, the CDR3 reads TGTGCCAGCAGCTTAACACGGACTAGCGGGGGGCGGGGCGAGACCCAGTACTTC. It encodes CASSLTRTSGGRGETQYF.

This clonotype came up a few times. V gene TRBV11-2 combines with J gene TRBJ2-7; the D is unclear. Germline CDR1 SGHAT, CDR2 FQNNGV. CDR3 length: 12 residues. V was clipped by 1 base and J by 3 bases, with 4 bases between them. The chain's CDR3 is CASSLGYYEQYF. The DNA for the CDR3 is TGTGCCAGCAGCTTAGGGTACTACGAGCAGTACTTC.

This clonotype was picked up a small number of times. The genes are TRBV5-6 and TRBJ1-5; 7 bases map to TRBD1. With V trimmed by 4 bases and J by 9 bases, 7 bases remained unmatched. This CDR3 region has 13 residues. CDR1 and CDR2 (germline): SGHDT, YYEEEE. CDR3 DNA sequence: TGTGCCAGCAGCCCGCAGGGGGGGCGGCCCCAGCATTTT. As protein: CASSPQGGRPQHF.

The gene calls are TRBV20-1 and TRBJ2-3; D assignment may be TRBD1 or TRBD2 (5 bases each). The CDR3 totals 14 residues. With 3 bases removed from V and 1 base from J, the gap between germline ends came to 11 bases. CDR1 and CDR2 from the germline V gene are DFQATT and SNEGSKA (reference sequence). CDR3 protein: CSASRDAGTDTQYF. CDR3 in DNA: TGCAGTGCTAGTCGGGACGCAGGCACAGATACGCAGTATTTT.

The V call is TRBV11-3, the J call TRBJ2-1; D gene uncertain. The germline V and J ends were trimmed by 2 bases and 5 bases, with 10 bases remaining between them. Per the germline V gene, CDR1 is SGHNT and CDR2 is YENEEA. The length of the CDR3 is 14 residues. The CDR3 DNA sequence: TGTGCCAGCAGCTTATCGCCAGGAAACAATGAGCAGTTCTTC. Translation: CASSLSPGNNEQFF.

This clonotype was detected a few times. The rearrangement joins TRBV7-9 to TRBJ2-5; TRBD1 matches 12 bases. V was pared by 5 bases and J by 5 bases, with 9 bases of the junction left unmatched. The CDR3 has 16 amino acids. Germline V gene data show CDR1 as SEHNR and CDR2 as FQNEAQ (reference sequence). In DNA, the CDR3 is TGTGCCAGCAGCGCACGGGACAGGGGGCCGGAGGAGACCCAGTACTTC. Amino acid sequence: CASSARDRGPEETQYF.

At least ten counts were recorded for this clonotype. The chain combines TRBV4-3 with TRBJ2-1; TRBD2 matches 13 bases. CDR1 is LGHNA, CDR2 YSLEER, per germline. J lost 2 bases, V lost 4 bases, and 14 bases had no gene match. The CDR3 runs to 20 residues. This CDR3 is CASSPHGTSGGAGAYNEQFF. DNA for the CDR3: TGCGCCAGCAGCCCCCACGGTACTAGCGGGGGGGCCGGCGCCTACAATGAGCAGTTCTTC.